One and the same sample provided the 32 T cell receptor beta chains below, sequenced in a study of T cells in Graves' hyperthyroidism and ophthalmopathy. RNA transcripts yielded amplified TCR beta CDR3 regions. The TCR CDR3 first-round RT-PCR relied on the HTBI primer set. A single record per CDR3 protein comes from TCRdb applying MiXCR to the multiplex PCR reads. The sample holds about 200,000 distinct CDR3 sequences, roughly a sixth seen once. Input material: blood. These TCRs come from a woman in her fifties or sixties with Graves' hyperthyroidism.

The chain employs TRBV2 and TRBJ2-2, with a weak D call TRBD2 (6 bases). Germline V CDR1 and CDR2: SNHLY, FYNNEI. The CDR3 contains 15 residues. Between the trimmed V and J ends, which lost 6 bases and 4 bases, there was a span of 15 bases. CDR3 in amino acids: CASRDGGRRTGELFF. The CDR3 DNA reads TGTGCCAGCAGGGATGGAGGGAGGCGCACCGGGGAGCTGTTTTTT.

This clonotype was seen many times. The J gene is TRBJ2-1, the V gene TRBV20-1; TRBD1 aligns across 8 bases. The CDR3 contains 13 residues. V lost 8 bases, J lost 7 bases, and 10 bases stayed unmatched. Germline V CDR1 and CDR2: DFQATT, SNEGSKA (reference sequence). The DNA of the CDR3 is TGCAGTTCCGGACAGGGTGTGTTGAATGAGCAGTTCTTC. Residues: CSSGQGVLNEQFF.

Worth noting for this clonotype: A much larger clone differs by one base, so this may be a read error. This chain uses TRBV6-1 with TRBJ2-1; D is unresolved. Trimming removed 5 bases from V and 0 bases from J, with 14 bases in between. In germline, CDR1 is MNHNS, CDR2 SASEGT. CDR3 length: 16 amino acids. The DNA of the CDR3 is TGTGCCAGCAGTCCTTATGGCGCGAGCTCCTACAATGAGCAGTTCTTC. Translated, it gives CASSPYGASSYNEQFF.

This clonotype was counted ten times or more. The chain is built from TRBV19 and TRBJ2-1; 10 nucleotides align to TRBD2. V dropped 5 bases and J dropped 3; count of bases not matched to a gene: 16. CDR1 LNHDA and CDR2 SQIVND come from the germline V gene (reference sequence). The CDR3 contains 19 residues. The CDR3 DNA reads as TGTGCCAGTAGTCCCCTCGGACTAGCGGAGCCTTCATTCTACAATGAGCAGTTCTTC. This translates into CASSPLGLAEPSFYNEQFF.

Ten or more counts support this clonotype. The V call is TRBV20-1, the J call TRBJ2-5, with 14 nucleotides matching TRBD2. Germline V gene data show CDR1 as DFQATT and CDR2 as SNEGSKA (reference sequence). J lost 5 bases, V lost 8 bases, and 10 bases had no gene match. The CDR3 spans 15 residues. The CDR3 DNA reads TGCAGTTCCCGAGGGACTAGCGGGAGCTCGGAGACCCAGTACTTC. Translation: CSSRGTSGSSETQYF.

The table lists this clonotype with many counts. The V call is TRBV2, the J call TRBJ1-1; the D gene is possibly TRBD1 (6 bases). V gave up 6 bases and J gave up 6 bases, with 17 bases separating them. This CDR3 has 14 residues. Germline values: CDR1 SNHLY, CDR2 FYNNEI. CDR3 residues: CASSGDRLNAEAFF. The CDR3 DNA sequence: TGTGCCAGCAGCGGAGACAGGCTAAACGCTGAAGCTTTCTTT. The entire variable domain, with the rest obtained from reference TRBV2 and TRBJ1-1, is as follows: EPEVTQTPSHQVTQMGQEVILRCVPISNHLYFYWYRQILGQKVEFLVSFYNNEISEKSEIFDDQFSVERPDGSNFTLKIRSTKLEDSAMYFCASSGDRLNAEAFFGQGTRLTVV.

This sequence joins TRBV5-6 and TRBJ2-7, with TRBD1 identical over 10 bases. Germline values: CDR1 SGHDT, CDR2 YYEEEE. The CDR3 consists of 17 residues. The junction had 10 bases not matched to a gene; V was cut back by 1 base and J by 3 bases. CDR3: CASSLTKRDRGFYEQYF. In DNA form, the CDR3 reads TGTGCCAGCAGCTTGACAAAGCGGGACAGGGGTTTCTACGAGCAGTACTTC.

In its sample, this clonotype was seen many times. The rearrangement uses TRBV7-2 and TRBJ1-1; TRBD1 matches 9 bases. The CDR3 is 15 amino acids. The germline gives CDR1 SGHTA, CDR2 FQGNSA. V shed 3 bases, J shed 1 base, and the junction held 3 bases outside the gene matches. The CDR3 nucleotides read TGTGCCAGCAGCTTTAACAGGGGGCCGAACACTGAAGCTTTCTTT. It is translated as CASSFNRGPNTEAFF.

This sequence joins TRBV6-9 and TRBJ2-1; TRBD2 matches 7 bases. The CDR3 consists of 15 residues. Germline V gene sequence: CDR1 MNHGY, CDR2 SVAAGI. The ends lost 3 bases at V and 3 bases at J; junction bases unmatched: 5. CDR3 loop: CASSYDGGGYNEQFF. CDR3 nucleotide sequence: TGTGCCAGCAGTTACGATGGCGGGGGCTACAATGAGCAGTTCTTC.

The table lists this clonotype with a few counts. This rearrangement joins TRBV7-9 to TRBJ2-2, with D possibly TRBD1 on 6 matching bases. Germline lookup yields CDR1 SEHNR and CDR2 FQNEAQ (reference sequence). CDR3 length equals 15 residues. Trimming removed 5 bases at V and 4 bases at J, with 14 bases between. The CDR3 DNA reads TGTGCCAGCAGCCCCAACAGGGCGGGCACCGGGGAGCTGTTTTTT. It yields the protein CASSPNRAGTGELFF.

This clonotype came up a few times. The chain links TRBV14 to TRBJ2-5, with 10 bases identical to TRBD1. The CDR3 totals 18 residues. V gave up 0 bases and J gave up 5 bases; unmatched junction bases: 12. Germline V CDR1 and CDR2: SGHDN, FVKESK. CDR3 region: CASSQENLDRGKEETQYF. CDR3 coding DNA: TGTGCCAGCAGCCAAGAAAACCTGGACAGGGGGAAGGAGGAGACCCAGTACTTC. Full variable domain (rest looked up from reference TRBV14 and TRBJ2-5): EAGVTQFPSHSVIEKGQTVTLRCDPISGHDNLYWYRRVMGKEIKFLLHFVKESKQDESGMPNNRFLAERTGGTYSTLKVQPAELEDSGVYFCASSQENLDRGKEETQYFGPGTRLLVL.

The chain links TRBV19 to TRBJ2-5; 11 bases align to TRBD1. Germline loops: CDR1 LNHDA, CDR2 SQIVND (reference sequence). V gave up 5 bases and J gave up 4 bases; unmatched junction bases: 9. The CDR3 has 16 residues. CDR3 bases: TGTGCCAGTAGTCCCCGAGGTGGGACAGGGGGAGAGACCCAGTACTTC. Protein: CASSPRGGTGGETQYF.

Notes on this clonotype: An end of the junction does not agree with germline; a read error may underlie this. The genes are TRBV2 and TRBJ2-1; no clear D gene. CDR3 length: 11 residues. Germline V gene sequence: CDR1 SNHLY, CDR2 FYNNEI. The CDR3 region is CASNSYNDQFF. The CDR3 coding sequence is TGTGCCAGCAACTCTTACAATGACCAGTTCTTC.

This clonotype was observed many times. In nucleotides, the CDR3 is TGTGCCAGCAGTGGGGGCGCGAATCAGCCCCAGCATTTT. Protein sequence: CASSGGANQPQHF. This chain joins TRBV2 and TRBJ1-5, with a weak D call TRBD1 (5 bases). Trimming removed 4 bases from V and 4 bases from J, with 8 bases in between. Germline CDR1 SNHLY, CDR2 FYNNEI. This CDR3 contains 13 residues.

This clonotype was counted many times. This sequence joins TRBV27 and TRBJ2-1, with a weak D call TRBD2 (6 bases). CDR3 length: 15 amino acids. Trimming shortened V by 1 base and J by 2 bases, and 9 bases separated the two germline ends. CDR1 MNHEY and CDR2 SMNVEV come from the germline V gene (reference sequence). This chain's CDR3 is CASSLFGGTYNEQFF. CDR3 nucleotides: TGTGCCAGCAGTTTATTCGGGGGTACCTACAATGAGCAGTTCTTC.

Details on this clonotype: Germline and junction disagree at one end, which may indicate a read error. The chain joins TRBV7-9 to TRBJ1-1; the match to TRBD1 covers 8 bases. The length of the CDR3 is 15 residues. Germline V gene lookup returns CDR1 SEHNR and CDR2 FQNEAQ (reference sequence). The CDR3 loop reads CTSSPRDRSNTEAFF. The CDR3 nucleotides read TGTACCAGCAGCCCCCGGGACAGGTCGAACACTGAAGCTTTCTTT.

This clonotype was seen more than once but under ten times. The chain is built from TRBV6-1 and TRBJ1-3, with 10 bases lining up with TRBD1. CDR3 size: 16 residues. The V gene end was trimmed by 4 bases and the J gene end by 5 bases; junction bases not matched to a gene: 8. Germline CDR1 is MNHNS and CDR2 is SASEGT. The chain's CDR3 is CASSARDRGDRNTIYF. The CDR3 coding sequence is TGTGCCAGCAGTGCCCGGGACAGGGGCGATAGAAACACCATATATTTT.

This sequence joins TRBV9 and TRBJ2-2; D ambiguous. The CDR3 is 15 amino acids. V lost 3 bases, J lost 0 bases, and 9 bases lay in between. Germline V gene data show CDR1 as SGDLS and CDR2 as YYNGEE. CDR3 in DNA: TGTGCCAGCAGCGAGACTCCAGCGAACACCGGGGAGCTGTTTTTT. Protein sequence: CASSETPANTGELFF. Complete variable domain (other parts from reference TRBV9 and TRBJ2-2): DSGVTQTPKHLITATGQRVTLRCSPRSGDLSVYWYQQSLDQGLQFLIQYYNGEERAKGNILERFSAQQFPDLHSELNLSSLELGDSALYFCASSETPANTGELFFGEGSRLTVL.

This clonotype was picked up a small number of times. The chain joins TRBV30 to TRBJ1-1; the D is unclear. Trimming shortened V by 4 bases and J by 1 base, and 25 bases separated the two germline ends. CDR1 GTSNPN and CDR2 SVGIG come from the germline V gene (reference sequence). This CDR3 comprises 18 residues. CDR3 protein: CAWKAQGRASMGNTEAFF. The CDR3 nucleotides read TGTGCCTGGAAAGCCCAAGGACGCGCCTCCATGGGGAACACTGAAGCTTTCTTT.

This clonotype was found a few times. The chain joins TRBV4-1 to TRBJ2-7; TRBD2 agrees at 7 bases. The CDR3 length is 17 residues. After removal of 1 base from V and 4 bases from J, the junction contained 13 bases not matched to a gene. Germline loops: CDR1 MGHRA, CDR2 YSYEKL. The CDR3 spells CASSQGVWREKGYEQYF. The CDR3 DNA follows: TGCGCCAGCAGCCAAGGGGTGTGGCGGGAGAAAGGTTACGAGCAGTACTTC.

This clonotype showed up just a few times. The V and J genes are TRBV20-1 and TRBJ1-5, with D possibly matching TRBD1 (6 bases). V lost 4 bases and J 5 bases, leaving 18 bases between the germline ends. This CDR3 comprises 15 residues. The germline gives CDR1 DFQATT, CDR2 SNEGSKA (reference sequence). The CDR3 spells CSATTGSSEYQPQHF. The CDR3 region has the DNA TGCAGTGCTACCACAGGGTCGTCTGAATATCAGCCCCAGCATTTT.

V gene TRBV9 combines with J gene TRBJ1-3; tentative D call: TRBD1 (6 bases). Germline V CDR1 and CDR2: SGDLS, YYNGEE. Trimming left V 3 bases short and J 4 bases short, with 11 bases between. There are 14 residues in the CDR3. The CDR3 sequence is CASSGGLSGNTIYF. The DNA of the CDR3 is TGTGCCAGCAGCGGGGGGCTATCAGGAAACACCATATATTTT.

This clonotype was detected many times. The chain uses TRBV2 and TRBJ2-6; D is unresolved. CDR1 and CDR2 (germline): SNHLY, FYNNEI. Trimming shortened V by 4 bases and J by 0 bases, and 13 bases separated the two germline ends. CDR3 length: 17 residues. CDR3 DNA sequence: TGTGCCAGCAGTGGGGCACAAGTATCCTCTGGGGCCAACGTCCTGACTTTC. Translating gives CASSGAQVSSGANVLTF.

This chain connects TRBV12-3 or TRBV12-4 to TRBJ2-5, with D possibly matching TRBD2 (6 bases). V was trimmed by 7 bases and J by 2 bases, leaving 11 bases between them. The CDR3 length is 13 residues. CDR3 sequence: CASTLTSQETQYF. DNA for the CDR3: TGTGCCAGCACCCTGACTAGTCAAGAGACCCAGTACTTC.

The chain is built from TRBV29-1 and TRBJ2-2, with 7 nucleotides matching TRBD1. The V and J ends lost 7 bases and 4 bases, in that order; junction bases with no gene match: 12. Germline V gene sequence: CDR1 SQVTM, CDR2 ANQGSEA. CDR3 length: 15 amino acids. Written as DNA, the CDR3 is TGCAGCGCCGAGGACAGGTTGGGCGGCACCGGGGAGCTGTTTTTT. Residues: CSAEDRLGGTGELFF.

Many counts were recorded for this clonotype. CDR3 nucleotides: TGTGCCAGCAGTTTCCAGGGGGCGTATGGCTACACCTTC. Translation: CASSFQGAYGYTF. The chain has TRBV28 and TRBJ1-2; 8 positions match TRBD1. Germline V gene data show CDR1 as MDHEN and CDR2 as SYDVKM. With 3 bases clipped from V and 5 bases from J, the junction kept 2 bases outside the gene matches. The CDR3 runs 13 residues.

This clonotype was seen only a few times. The chain links TRBV20-1 to TRBJ2-1, with 15 bases fitting TRBD2. Unmatched junction bases numbered 9, after V lost 3 bases and J lost 6 bases. There are 17 residues in the CDR3. CDR1 is DFQATT and CDR2 is SNEGSKA in the germline V gene (reference sequence). In DNA, the CDR3 is TGCAGTGCTAGGGGGATAGGGACTAGCGGGAGGTTCAATGAGCAGTTCTTC. It codes for CSARGIGTSGRFNEQFF.

The J gene is TRBJ1-1, the V gene TRBV7-3; 11 bases align to TRBD1. Per the germline V gene, CDR1 is SGHTA and CDR2 is FQGTGA. The junction had 11 bases not matched to a gene; V was cut back by 5 bases and J by 6 bases. This CDR3 region has 16 residues. The CDR3 loop is CASSPTWTGGIAEAFF. CDR3 in DNA: TGTGCCAGCAGCCCCACATGGACAGGGGGCATAGCTGAAGCTTTCTTT.

This clonotype was recorded a few times. The chain employs TRBV7-9 and TRBJ1-4; a weak D match, TRBD1 (5 bases). This CDR3 region has 16 residues. Germline CDR1 SEHNR, CDR2 FQNEAQ (reference sequence). V was cut by 5 bases and J by 4 bases, with 17 bases left in between. This CDR3 is CASSNNPGTVNEKLFF. The CDR3 DNA follows: TGTGCCAGCAGCAACAACCCCGGGACGGTTAATGAAAAACTGTTTTTT.

This clonotype was recorded at least ten times. V usage is TRBV11-2 and J usage is TRBJ1-2; TRBD1 agrees at 11 bases. The CDR3 has 18 residues. Germline loops: CDR1 SGHAT, CDR2 FQNNGV. Trimming removed 5 bases from V and 3 bases from J; junction bases left unmatched: 14. CDR3 protein: CASSPNGDRGNSDYGYTF. The CDR3 coding sequence is TGTGCCAGCAGCCCAAACGGGGACAGGGGGAATTCGGACTATGGCTACACCTTC.

This chain uses TRBV6-1 with TRBJ2-5; the D is unclear. Germline lookup yields CDR1 MNHNS and CDR2 SASEGT. The CDR3 loop spans 16 amino acids. V shed 7 bases and J shed 1 base, with 19 bases lying between them. In DNA form, the CDR3 reads TGTGCCAGCAAAAATAGGGCCCAACCCCCCCAAGAGACCCAGTACTTC. Translation gives CASKNRAQPPQETQYF.

This clonotype was seen at least ten times. The V gene is TRBV28, the J gene TRBJ2-3; no clear D gene. Germline CDR1 is MDHEN and CDR2 is SYDVKM. CDR3 length: 14 amino acids. Trimming shortened V by 6 bases and J by 2 bases, and 12 bases separated the two germline ends. The CDR3, as DNA: TGTGCCAGCAGGCTATCACCGTCCACAGATACGCAGTATTTT. Residues: CASRLSPSTDTQYF.